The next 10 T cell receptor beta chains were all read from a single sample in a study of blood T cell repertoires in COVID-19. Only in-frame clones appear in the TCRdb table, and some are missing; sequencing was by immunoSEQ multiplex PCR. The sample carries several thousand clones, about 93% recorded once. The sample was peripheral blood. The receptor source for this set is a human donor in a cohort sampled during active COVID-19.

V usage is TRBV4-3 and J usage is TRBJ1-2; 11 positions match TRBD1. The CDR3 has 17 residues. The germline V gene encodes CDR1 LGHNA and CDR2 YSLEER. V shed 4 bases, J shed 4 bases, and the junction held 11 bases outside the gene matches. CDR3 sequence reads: CASSPSTFGTGGYGYTF. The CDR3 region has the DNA TGCGCCAGCAGCCCTTCTACCTTCGGGACAGGGGGCTATGGCTACACCTTC.

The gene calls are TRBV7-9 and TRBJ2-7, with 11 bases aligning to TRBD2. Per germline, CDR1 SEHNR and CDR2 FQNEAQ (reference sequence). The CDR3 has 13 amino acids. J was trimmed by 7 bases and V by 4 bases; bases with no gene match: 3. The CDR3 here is CASSSGLAAEQYF. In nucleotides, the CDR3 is TGTGCCAGCAGCTCGGGACTAGCGGCTGAGCAGTACTTC.

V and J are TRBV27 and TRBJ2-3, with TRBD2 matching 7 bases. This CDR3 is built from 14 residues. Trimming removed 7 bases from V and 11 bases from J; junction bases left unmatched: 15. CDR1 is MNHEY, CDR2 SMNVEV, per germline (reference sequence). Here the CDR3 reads CASTAGLVFTRQYF. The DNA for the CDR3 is TGTGCCAGCACGGCCGGACTAGTTTTTACCAGGCAGTATTTT.

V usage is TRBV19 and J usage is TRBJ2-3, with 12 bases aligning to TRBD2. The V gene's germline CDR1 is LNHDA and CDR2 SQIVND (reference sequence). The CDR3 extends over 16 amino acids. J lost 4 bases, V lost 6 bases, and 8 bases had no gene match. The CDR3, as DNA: TGTGCCAGTAGGAGACTAGCGGGAGAAGATCCAGATACGCAGTATTTT. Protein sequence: CASRRLAGEDPDTQYF.

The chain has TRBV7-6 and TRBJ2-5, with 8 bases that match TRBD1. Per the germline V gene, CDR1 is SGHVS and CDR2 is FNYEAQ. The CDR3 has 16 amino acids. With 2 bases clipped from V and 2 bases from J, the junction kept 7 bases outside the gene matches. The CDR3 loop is CASSLNSGTGQETQYF. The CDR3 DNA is TGTGCCAGCAGCTTAAATTCAGGGACAGGACAAGAGACCCAGTACTTC.

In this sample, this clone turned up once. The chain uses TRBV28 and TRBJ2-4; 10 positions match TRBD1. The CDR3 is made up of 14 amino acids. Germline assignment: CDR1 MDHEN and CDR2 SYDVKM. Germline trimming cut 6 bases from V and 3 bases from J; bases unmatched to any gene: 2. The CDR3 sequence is CASSGTGVKNIQYF. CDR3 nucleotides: TGTGCCAGCAGCGGGACAGGGGTCAAAAACATTCAGTACTTC. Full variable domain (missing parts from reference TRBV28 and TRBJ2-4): DVKVTQSSRYLVKRTGEKVFLECVQDMDHENMFWYRQDPGLGLRLIYFSYDVKMKEKGDIPEGYSVSREKKERFSLILESASTNQTSMYLCASSGTGVKNIQYFGAGTRLSVL.

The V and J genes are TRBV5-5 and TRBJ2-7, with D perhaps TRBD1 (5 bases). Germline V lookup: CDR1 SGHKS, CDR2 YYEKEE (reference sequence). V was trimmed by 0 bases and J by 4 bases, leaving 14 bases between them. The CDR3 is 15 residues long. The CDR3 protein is CASSLVPGQAYEQYF. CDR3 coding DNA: TGTGCCAGCAGCTTGGTTCCTGGACAAGCATACGAGCAGTACTTC.

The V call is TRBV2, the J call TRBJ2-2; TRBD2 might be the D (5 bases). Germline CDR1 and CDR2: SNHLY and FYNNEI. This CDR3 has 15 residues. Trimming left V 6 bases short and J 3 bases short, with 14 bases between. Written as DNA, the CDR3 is TGTGCCAGCAGGTGGGGAGCCCCCGACACCGGGGAGCTGTTTTTT. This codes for CASRWGAPDTGELFF. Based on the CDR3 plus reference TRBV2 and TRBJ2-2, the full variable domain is EPEVTQTPSHQVTQMGQEVILRCVPISNHLYFYWYRQILGQKVEFLVSFYNNEISEKSEIFDDQFSVERPDGSNFTLKIRSTKLEDSAMYFCASRWGAPDTGELFFGEGSRLTVL.

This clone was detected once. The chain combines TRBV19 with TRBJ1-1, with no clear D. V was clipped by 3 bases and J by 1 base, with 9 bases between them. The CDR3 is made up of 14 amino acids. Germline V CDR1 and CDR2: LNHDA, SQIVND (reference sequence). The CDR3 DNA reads TGTGCCAGTAGTATTGGTGGAGGGAACACTGAAGCTTTCTTT. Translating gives CASSIGGGNTEAFF.

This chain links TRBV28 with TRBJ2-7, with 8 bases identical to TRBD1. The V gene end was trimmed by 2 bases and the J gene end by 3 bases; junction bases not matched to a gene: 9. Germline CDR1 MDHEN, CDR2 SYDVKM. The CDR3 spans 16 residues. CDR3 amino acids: CASSLIVGTGGYEQYF. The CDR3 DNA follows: TGTGCCAGCAGTTTAATCGTCGGGACAGGTGGCTACGAGCAGTACTTC.